This is a list of T cell receptor beta chains from one sample in a study of T cell changes during pregnancy in multiple sclerosis. Profiling relied on immunoSEQ multiplex PCR, and the TCRdb table lists in-frame clones only, not all of them. The sample holds 75,000 to 95,000 clones; less than 95% are singletons and the top ten take around 1%. The sample was peripheral blood, taken before pregnancy. The receptors come from a female donor with multiple sclerosis, enrolled in a pregnancy study. The CDR3 runs from the conserved cysteine through the conserved F or W. Fields, in order: D gene, J gene, clone size, V gene, CDR3 protein, CDR3 DNA. A D gene is named only where the DNA matches it firmly. Only part of the rows carry a size: once, few, many, or a class if the clone is expanded.

d_gene: -; j_gene: TRBJ2-2; abundance: -; v_gene: TRBV4-2; CDR3aa: CASSQVWSAAGELFF; CDR3nt: TGTGCCAGCAGCCAAGTCTGGTCTGCGGCCGGGGAGCTGTTTTTT
d_gene: -; j_gene: TRBJ1-2; abundance: -; v_gene: TRBV14; CDR3aa: CASSQRVWVFDYGYTF; CDR3nt: TGTGCCAGCAGCCAGAGGGTTTGGGTTTTCGACTATGGCTACACCTTC
d_gene: -; j_gene: TRBJ1-5; abundance: -; v_gene: TRBV19; CDR3aa: CASSTRPGDQPQHF; CDR3nt: TGTGCCAGTAGTACAAGACCAGGGGATCAGCCCCAGCATTTT
d_gene: TRBD1; j_gene: TRBJ2-1; abundance: -; v_gene: TRBV5-1; CDR3aa: CASRVSPATGFYNEQFF; CDR3nt: TGCGCCAGCAGGGTGTCCCCCGCGACAGGGTTTTACAATGAGCAGTTCTTC
d_gene: -; j_gene: TRBJ2-2; abundance: -; v_gene: TRBV5-1; CDR3aa: CASSLVGLRGELFF; CDR3nt: TGCGCCAGCAGCTTGGTCGGTCTCCGGGGGGAGCTGTTTTTT
d_gene: TRBD2; j_gene: TRBJ2-3; abundance: -; v_gene: TRBV6-5; CDR3aa: CASSWTSGGGTDTQYF; CDR3nt: TGTGCCAGCAGTTGGACTAGCGGGGGGGGGACAGATACGCAGTATTTT
d_gene: TRBD1; j_gene: TRBJ2-2; abundance: -; v_gene: TRBV19; CDR3aa: CASSDRDRGPRELFF; CDR3nt: TGTGCCAGTAGTGACCGGGACAGGGGGCCCCGGGAGCTGTTTTTT
d_gene: -; j_gene: TRBJ2-1; abundance: -; v_gene: TRBV4-3; CDR3aa: CASSHQRTAYNEQFF; CDR3nt: TGCGCCAGCAGCCACCAACGGACAGCTTACAATGAGCAGTTCTTC
d_gene: TRBD1; j_gene: TRBJ2-7; abundance: -; v_gene: TRBV15; CDR3aa: CATSRDRGAYEQYF; CDR3nt: TGTGCCACCAGCAGGGACAGGGGAGCCTACGAGCAGTACTTC
d_gene: TRBD1; j_gene: TRBJ2-1; abundance: few; v_gene: TRBV10-2; CDR3aa: CASSERTGLFHEQFF; CDR3nt: TGCGCCAGCAGTGAGCGGACAGGGCTTTTCCATGAGCAGTTCTTC
d_gene: -; j_gene: TRBJ2-2; abundance: once; v_gene: TRBV7-6; CDR3aa: CASSSTGSTGELFF; CDR3nt: TGTGCCAGCAGCTCGACAGGATCCACCGGGGAGCTGTTTTTT
d_gene: -; j_gene: TRBJ1-2; abundance: -; v_gene: TRBV6-6; CDR3aa: CASSPMGQGLNYGYTF; CDR3nt: TGTGCCAGCAGCCCGATGGGGCAGGGGCTTAACTATGGCTACACCTTC
d_gene: -; j_gene: TRBJ2-3; abundance: -; v_gene: TRBV5-1; CDR3aa: CASSLGSALPTDTQYF; CDR3nt: TGCGCCAGCAGCTTGGGATCGGCACTACCGACAGATACGCAGTATTTT
d_gene: -; j_gene: TRBJ1-2; abundance: -; v_gene: TRBV2; CDR3aa: CARQREGLGGYTF; CDR3nt: TGTGCCAGACAACGGGAGGGTCTAGGGGGCTACACCTTC
d_gene: -; j_gene: TRBJ1-5; abundance: -; v_gene: TRBV12-5; CDR3aa: CASGLVVGRDNQPQHF; CDR3nt: TGTGCTAGTGGTTTGGTTGTGGGCAGAGATAATCAGCCCCAGCATTTT
d_gene: -; j_gene: TRBJ2-6; abundance: -; v_gene: TRBV5-1; CDR3aa: CASSSGLSANVLTF; CDR3nt: TGCGCCAGCAGCTCTGGCCTGTCGGCCAACGTCCTGACTTTC
d_gene: -; j_gene: TRBJ1-1; abundance: -; v_gene: TRBV28; CDR3aa: CASSSPNGLEAFF; CDR3nt: TGTGCCAGCAGTTCCCCGAACGGACTTGAAGCTTTCTTT
d_gene: TRBD2; j_gene: TRBJ2-5; abundance: -; v_gene: TRBV5-1; CDR3aa: CASSLGGTSLETQYF; CDR3nt: TGCGCCAGCAGCTTGGGGGGGACTAGCCTTGAGACCCAGTACTTC
d_gene: TRBD1; j_gene: TRBJ2-7; abundance: -; v_gene: TRBV9; CDR3aa: CASSVEGTALYEQYF; CDR3nt: TGTGCCAGCAGCGTAGAGGGGACAGCACTCTACGAGCAGTACTTC
d_gene: -; j_gene: TRBJ2-1; abundance: -; v_gene: TRBV18; CDR3aa: CASSPSRSSYNEQFF; CDR3nt: TGTGCCAGCTCACCGAGTCGAAGCTCCTACAATGAGCAGTTCTTC
d_gene: -; j_gene: TRBJ2-2; abundance: -; v_gene: TRBV9; CDR3aa: CASSSSTGNTGELFF; CDR3nt: TGTGCCAGCAGCTCCTCGACGGGGAACACCGGGGAGCTGTTTTTT
d_gene: TRBD2; j_gene: TRBJ2-3; abundance: -; v_gene: TRBV11-2; CDR3aa: CASSLGERGSTDTQYF; CDR3nt: TGTGCCAGCAGCTTAGGAGAGCGGGGAAGCACAGATACGCAGTATTTT
d_gene: -; j_gene: TRBJ1-3; abundance: -; v_gene: TRBV6-6; CDR3aa: CASSYNLMSSGNTIYF; CDR3nt: TGTGCCAGCAGTTACAACCTCATGAGCTCTGGAAACACCATATATTTT
d_gene: -; j_gene: TRBJ2-2; abundance: -; v_gene: TRBV19; CDR3aa: CAARKGGAGELFF; CDR3nt: TGTGCCGCAAGAAAAGGCGGAGCCGGGGAGCTGTTTTTT
d_gene: TRBD1; j_gene: TRBJ2-5; abundance: -; v_gene: TRBV19; CDR3aa: CASSISSGGQETQYF; CDR3nt: TGTGCCAGTAGTATATCCTCAGGGGGACAAGAGACCCAGTACTTC
d_gene: TRBD1; j_gene: TRBJ2-7; abundance: -; v_gene: TRBV9; CDR3aa: CASSVAGTGGEQYF; CDR3nt: TGTGCCAGCAGCGTAGCAGGGACAGGGGGCGAGCAGTACTTC
d_gene: -; j_gene: TRBJ2-5; abundance: once; v_gene: TRBV15; CDR3aa: CATSRGPSLPGQLRETQYF; CDR3nt: TGTGCCACCAGCAGAGGGCCTAGTTTACCTGGACAGTTACGGGAGACCCAGTACTTC
d_gene: -; j_gene: TRBJ2-2; abundance: -; v_gene: TRBV27; CDR3aa: CASKWERNTGELFF; CDR3nt: TGTGCCAGCAAGTGGGAGCGGAACACCGGGGAGCTGTTTTTT
d_gene: -; j_gene: TRBJ2-2; abundance: -; v_gene: TRBV7-2; CDR3aa: CASSLVRSGTGELFF; CDR3nt: TGTGCCAGCAGCTTAGTCCGGAGCGGCACCGGGGAGCTGTTTTTT
d_gene: -; j_gene: TRBJ2-7; abundance: -; v_gene: TRBV12-5; CDR3aa: CASGLSPGNEQYF; CDR3nt: TGTGCTAGTGGCCTGTCCCCGGGTAACGAGCAGTACTTC
d_gene: -; j_gene: TRBJ1-2; abundance: -; v_gene: TRBV19; CDR3aa: CASSTPGGPNYGYTF; CDR3nt: TGTGCCAGTAGTACCCCGGGGGGCCCTAACTATGGCTACACCTTC
d_gene: TRBD1; j_gene: TRBJ2-7; abundance: -; v_gene: TRBV27; CDR3aa: CASSQPGQGYEQYF; CDR3nt: TGTGCCAGCAGCCAACCGGGACAGGGCTACGAGCAGTACTTC
d_gene: TRBD1; j_gene: TRBJ1-4; abundance: -; v_gene: TRBV30; CDR3aa: CAWTAGTGHEKLFF; CDR3nt: TGTGCCTGGACGGCCGGGACAGGGCATGAAAAACTGTTTTTT
d_gene: -; j_gene: TRBJ2-3; abundance: -; v_gene: TRBV7-3; CDR3aa: CASSLSIGGDTQYF; CDR3nt: TGTGCCAGCAGCTTATCCATCGGGGGAGATACGCAGTATTTT
d_gene: -; j_gene: TRBJ1-2; abundance: -; v_gene: TRBV19; CDR3aa: CASGPGKNYGYTF; CDR3nt: TGTGCCAGTGGGCCAGGGAAAAACTATGGCTACACCTTC
d_gene: -; j_gene: TRBJ2-7; abundance: -; v_gene: TRBV6-1; CDR3aa: CASSEARGSSYEQYF; CDR3nt: TGTGCCAGCAGTGAAGCTCGCGGAAGCTCCTACGAGCAGTACTTC
d_gene: -; j_gene: TRBJ1-3; abundance: -; v_gene: TRBV6-5; CDR3aa: CASSRSLETGNTIYF; CDR3nt: TGTGCCAGCAGCCGCTCTCTGGAGACTGGAAACACCATATATTTT
d_gene: TRBD1; j_gene: TRBJ1-6; abundance: -; v_gene: TRBV10-3; CDR3aa: CAISLTGDSSPLHF; CDR3nt: TGTGCCATCAGTTTGACAGGGGACTCTTCACCCCTCCACTTT
d_gene: -; j_gene: TRBJ2-1; abundance: once; v_gene: TRBV7-3; CDR3aa: CASSPRPAGEQFF; CDR3nt: TGTGCCAGCTCCCCCCGGCCGGCGGGTGAGCAGTTCTTC
d_gene: -; j_gene: TRBJ2-7; abundance: once; v_gene: TRBV6-1; CDR3aa: CASSEAGRGTISYEQYF; CDR3nt: TGTGCCAGCAGTGAAGCGGGGCGGGGAACCATCTCCTACGAGCAGTACTTC
d_gene: -; j_gene: TRBJ1-2; abundance: -; v_gene: TRBV19; CDR3aa: CASSILGQHYGYTF; CDR3nt: TGTGCCAGTAGTATTCTCGGACAGCACTATGGCTACACCTTC
d_gene: -; j_gene: TRBJ2-7; abundance: -; v_gene: TRBV6-5; CDR3aa: CASSYSVGSQRYEQYF; CDR3nt: TGTGCCAGCAGTTACTCGGTGGGCAGCCAACGCTACGAGCAGTACTTC
d_gene: TRBD1; j_gene: TRBJ1-3; abundance: -; v_gene: TRBV19; CDR3aa: CASSKRSGDRILSGNTIYF; CDR3nt: TGTGCCAGTAGTAAAAGGAGTGGGGACAGGATCCTCTCTGGAAACACCATATATTTT